The 29 T cell receptor beta chains given below trace back to one sample, sequenced in a study of tumor and adjacent non-tumor tissue in lung cancer. TCRbeta libraries were built with three rounds of nested PCR, modified from ARM-PCR. TCRdb fed the multiplex PCR reads into MiXCR, producing one record per CDR3 protein. The top ten clones hold over 15% of a sample with roughly 120,000 distinct CDR3 sequences, roughly three fifths of them seen once. No cell sorting was done before RNA was extracted from the tissue. More than 3 cm separated this lung sample from the edge of the tumor. The sequenced material came from distant non-tumor lung tissue. The receptors shown here come from a man in his fifties or sixties with non-small cell lung cancer.

For this clonotype: Given a much more abundant clone one base away, this may be a read error. The V call is TRBV7-8, the J call TRBJ2-7; no reliable D call. Germline assignment: CDR1 SGHVS and CDR2 FQNEAQ. This CDR3 has 13 residues. V was shortened by 6 bases and J by 3 bases, with 12 bases between the two germline ends. The CDR3 region has the DNA TGTGCCAGCAGTTTCCCACCGGACTACGAGCAGTACTTC. This encodes CASSFPPDYEQYF.

The sample holds a few counts of this clonotype. This may stem from a read error, because a much larger clone lies one nucleotide away. The rearrangement uses TRBV10-2 and TRBJ2-4; the D is unclear. This CDR3 has 14 residues. Germline V CDR1 and CDR2: WSHSY, SAAADI. Trimming left V 11 bases short and J 3 bases short, with 17 bases between. The CDR3 DNA reads TGCGCCGGCACCCGTCCCTCGGGCAAAAACATTCAGTACTTC. This sequence encodes CAGTRPSGKNIQYF.

This clonotype was counted ten times or more. The chain is built from TRBV6-2 or TRBV6-3 and TRBJ2-2; tentatively, D is TRBD1 (6 bases). Deletions cut 6 bases from V and 2 bases from J, with 16 bases between. CDR3 length: 16 residues. CDR1 is MNHEY and CDR2 is SVGEGT in the germline V gene. The CDR3 DNA reads TGTGCCAGCAGACAAGGGGGAGAGACCAACACCGGGGAGCTGTTTTTT. Residues: CASRQGGETNTGELFF.

This clonotype was recorded many times. The rearrangement uses TRBV6-2 or TRBV6-3 and TRBJ1-2; D is unresolved. There are 17 residues in the CDR3. Germline CDR1 reads MNHEY; CDR2 reads SVGEGT. The V end was cut by 6 bases, the J end by 4 bases, with 24 bases between. The DNA for the CDR3 is TGTGCCAGCAGACCGCCTCTGGACCCTCTCGGTCGCTATGGCTACACCTTC. It specifies CASRPPLDPLGRYGYTF.

Remarks on this clonotype: At one boundary the junction diverges from the germline segment, which might be a read error. Here the CDR3 DNA reads TGTGTCAGCAGCTTAGACGGCAGCTCCTACAATGAGCAGTTCTTC. Translated, it gives CVSSLDGSSYNEQFF. The rearrangement uses TRBV13 and TRBJ2-1; D ambiguous. The CDR3 is 15 residues long. Germline V gene data show CDR1 as PRHDT and CDR2 as FYEKMQ (reference sequence).

About this clonotype itself: A read error may produce the germline difference seen at one junction end. This chain connects TRBV10-3 to TRBJ2-2; perhaps TRBD2 as D (5 bases). Germline V lookup: CDR1 ENHRY, CDR2 SYGVKD. The CDR3 sequence is 16 residues long. CDR3 protein: CAINGVTQANTGELFF. CDR3 sequence (DNA): TGTGCCATCAACGGGGTTACACAAGCGAACACCGGGGAGTTGTTTTTT.

Regarding this clonotype: The germline gene is not matched at one end of the junction; a read error may be the cause. The chain couples TRBV4-1 to TRBJ1-5; a weak D match, TRBD1 (6 bases). The CDR3 is 12 amino acids. Germline V gene sequence: CDR1 MGHRA, CDR2 YSYEKL. CDR3 sequence (DNA): TGCGTCAGCTGCCAAGGGGGGCAGCCCCAGCATTTT. It yields the protein CVSCQGGQPQHF.

The chain links TRBV4-1 to TRBJ2-5; TRBD2 matches 9 bases. V lost 6 bases to trimming and J lost 4 bases; unmatched junction nucleotides: 9. This CDR3 comprises 15 residues. Per the germline V gene, CDR1 is MGHRA and CDR2 is YSYEKL. The CDR3 sequence is CASSPSGSGGETQYF. For the CDR3, the DNA is TGCGCCAGCAGTCCCTCGGGTAGCGGGGGAGAGACCCAGTACTTC.

This chain uses TRBV10-2 with TRBJ2-5; D might be TRBD2 (5 bases). V was clipped by 8 bases and J by 1 base, with 14 bases between them. Germline V gives CDR1 WSHSY, CDR2 SAAADI. This CDR3 is 14 amino acids long. This chain's CDR3 is CASGHGSAQETQYF. CDR3 nucleotides: TGCGCCAGCGGGCACGGTAGCGCCCAAGAGACCCAGTACTTC.

The chain links TRBV6-2 or TRBV6-3 to TRBJ2-5, with 7 bases matching TRBD2. Per germline, CDR1 MNHEY and CDR2 SVGEGT. The CDR3 spans 15 residues. The CDR3 is CDTRATRESRETQYF. The CDR3 nucleotides are TGTGACACCAGAGCGACGCGGGAGTCGCGAGAGACCCAGTACTTC.

As regards this clonotype: The germline gene is not matched at one end of the junction; a read error may be the cause. The V gene is TRBV10-3, the J gene TRBJ2-2; D possibly corresponds to TRBD2 (6 bases). Germline V gives CDR1 ENHRY, CDR2 SYGVKD. The CDR3 loop spans 15 amino acids. The CDR3 here is CTISGGNANTGELFF. CDR3 DNA sequence: TGTACCATCAGTGGCGGGAACGCGAACACCGGGGAGCTGTTTTTT.

As regards this clonotype: At one boundary the junction diverges from the germline segment, which might be a read error. The J gene is TRBJ2-1, the V gene TRBV11-3, with 11 bases aligning to TRBD2. From germline, CDR1 is SGHNT and CDR2 YENEEA. The CDR3 sequence is 17 residues long. CDR3 loop: CASSLDSTSGRRNEQFF. For the CDR3, the DNA is TGTGCTAGCAGCTTAGATAGTACTAGCGGGAGACGCAATGAGCAATTCTTC.

This clonotype was detected once. This chain connects TRBV4-1 to TRBJ2-5; possibly TRBD1 for D (6 bases). CDR1 is MGHRA, CDR2 YSYEKL, per germline. This CDR3 has 16 residues. CDR3 loop: CLSSIHYGTNRETQYF. The CDR3 bases are TGCCTCAGCAGCATCCACTACGGGACAAACAGGGAGACCCAGTACTTC.

As concerns this clonotype: Relative to the germline gene, one junction end is altered; a read error may explain this. The gene calls are TRBV6-6 and TRBJ1-5, with 8 positions matching TRBD1. CDR1 and CDR2 (germline): MNHNY, SVGAGI (reference sequence). The length of the CDR3 is 15 residues. The CDR3 region has the DNA TGTGCCAGCAGTTACGCCGACAGGGGAAGCCGGCCCCAACATTTT. This encodes CASSYADRGSRPQHF.

This clonotype ranks as medium-sized. The chain carries TRBV6-2 or TRBV6-3 and TRBJ2-7; D ambiguous. The CDR3 has 13 residues. In germline, CDR1 is MNHEY, CDR2 SVGEGT. Trimming left V 2 bases short and J 3 bases short, with 8 bases between. CDR3 region: CASSYTTGYEQYF. CDR3 coding DNA: TGTGCCAGCAGTTACACGACGGGCTACGAGCAGTACTTC.

This clonotype was counted once. One junction end disagrees with the germline gene, perhaps due to a read error. The chain has TRBV6-6 and TRBJ1-5; 7 nucleotides line up with TRBD1. Per germline, CDR1 MNHNY and CDR2 SVGAGI (reference sequence). This CDR3 region has 15 residues. The CDR3 DNA reads as TGTGCCAGCGGTTACGCCAACAGGGGAAGCCAGCCCCAGCATTTT. It specifies CASGYANRGSQPQHF.

Comments on this clonotype: Germline is not matched at one junction end, which may reflect a read error. The V and J genes are TRBV11-3 and TRBJ2-2; D possibly corresponds to TRBD1 (6 bases). Germline CDR1 reads SGHNT; CDR2 reads YENEEA. CDR3 length: 15 amino acids. The CDR3: CPSSLGDMNTGELFF. The CDR3 nucleotides are TGTCCCAGCAGCTTAGGGGACATGAACACCGGGGAGCTGTTTTTT.

This clonotype was picked up many times. The V and J genes are TRBV5-6 and TRBJ2-7, with D tentatively TRBD2 (5 bases). The CDR3 extends over 16 amino acids. The germline V gene encodes CDR1 SGHDT and CDR2 YYEEEE. The V end lost 0 bases, the J end lost 6 bases, and 19 bases lay between the germline ends. In DNA form, the CDR3 reads TGTGCCAGCAGCTTGGTGGACTTGCCCTCAACTGGCGAGCAGTACTTC. This encodes CASSLVDLPSTGEQYF.

In its sample, this clonotype was seen once. A much larger clone lies a single base off, so this may be a read error. The missing conserved phenylalanine or tryptophan at the end of this CDR3 makes a read error likely. This rearrangement joins TRBV28 to TRBJ2-7, with TRBD2 as a possible D gene (6 bases). Deletions cut 8 bases from V and 2 bases from J, with 16 bases between. Germline assignment: CDR1 MDHEN and CDR2 SYDVKM. This CDR3 spans 14 amino acids. CDR3 sequence (DNA): TGTGCCAGCCTTGGGAGCGGGTCGACCTACGAGCAGTACCTC. Its translation is CASLGSGSTYEQYL.

Turning to this clonotype: Without the conserved terminal phenylalanine or tryptophan, this CDR3 likely stems from a read error. The V call is TRBV10-3, the J call TRBJ2-3; D is ambiguous. CDR1 and CDR2 (germline): ENHRY, SYGVKD. The CDR3 consists of 14 residues. The V and J ends lost 0 bases and 0 bases respectively, with 4 bases between them. The CDR3 nucleotides read TGTGCCATCAGTGAGTCTATTAGCACAGATACGCAGTATCTT. Encoded protein: CAISESISTDTQYL.

A remark on this clonotype: Germline and junction disagree at one end, which may indicate a read error. The J gene is TRBJ2-1, the V gene TRBV29-1; maybe TRBD1 (6 bases). The CDR3 loop spans 16 amino acids. Looked up from germline, CDR1 is SQVTM and CDR2 is ANQGSEA. Here the CDR3 reads CSANEATQGGMGRQLF. CDR3 DNA sequence: TGCAGCGCTAACGAGGCCACACAGGGTGGCATGGGTAGGCAGTTATTC.

This clonotype has just a few counts. This may be a read error: a much more frequent sequence differs by one nucleotide. The J gene is TRBJ1-1, the V gene TRBV6-1; D possibly corresponds to TRBD1 (5 bases). This CDR3 is built from 14 residues. Germline assignment: CDR1 MNHNS and CDR2 SASEGT. Trimming removed 7 bases from V and 10 bases from J, with 22 bases in between. CDR3 sequence: CASTENGHLGGAFF. CDR3 DNA: TGTGCCAGCACGGAGAACGGACATCTCGGAGGAGCTTTCTTT.

Of note for this clonotype: A read error may be the cause here, since a much bigger clone is one base away. The chain carries TRBV5-6 and TRBJ1-6; D is ambiguous. This CDR3 has 14 amino acids. The germline gives CDR1 SGHDT, CDR2 YYEEEE. The CDR3 region is CASNLKQPNSPLHF. The CDR3, as DNA: TGTGCCAGCAACTTGAAGCAGCCTAATTCACCCCTCCACTTT.

Comments on this clonotype: This clone may be a read error of a much larger clone one base away. This chain uses TRBV5-6 with TRBJ1-5; D not certain. V was trimmed by 1 base and J by 7 bases, leaving 15 bases between them. CDR3 size: 15 residues. Germline CDR1 SGHDT, CDR2 YYEEEE. The CDR3 is CASSLRGVRGQPQHF. For the CDR3, the DNA is TGTGCCAGCAGCTTGCGGGGTGTGCGGGGACAGCCCCAGCATTTT.

On this clonotype itself: This likely comes from a read error, as the CDR3 has no conserved phenylalanine or tryptophan at its end. The rearrangement uses TRBV6-6 and TRBJ2-7; TRBD1 matches 8 bases. CDR1 is MNHNY, CDR2 SVGAGI, per germline (reference sequence). This CDR3 spans 14 amino acids. The CDR3 DNA follows: TGTGCCAGCAATCCGGGCAGGGGGCAGTACGTGCAGTACTCC. Its translation is CASNPGRGQYVQYS.

CDR3 residues: CASSLSGNANEKLFF. The CDR3 region has the DNA TGCGCCAGCAGCTTATCGGGGAATGCAAATGAAAAACTGTTTTTT. The rearrangement uses TRBV5-1 and TRBJ1-4; D unresolved. V lost 2 bases to trimming and J lost 5 bases, with 13 bases between them. Germline CDR1 SGHRS, CDR2 YFSETQ. This CDR3 comprises 15 residues.

The chain is built from TRBV20-1 and TRBJ2-7; unclear D gene. Germline V lookup: CDR1 DFQATT, CDR2 SNEGSKA (reference sequence). The CDR3 is 13 residues long. V was pared by 3 bases and J by 5 bases, with 14 bases between. The CDR3 DNA is TGCAGTGCTAGTCCCTATGGAAGAGACGAGCAGTACTTC. It codes for CSASPYGRDEQYF.

V usage is TRBV29-1 and J usage is TRBJ2-1; D remains unclear. The ends were cut back, 6 bases at V and 16 bases at J, with 19 bases in the middle. The germline gives CDR1 SQVTM, CDR2 ANQGSEA. The CDR3 loop spans 11 amino acids. CDR3 nucleotide sequence: TGCAGCGTCTCCGGGCCAAATGTGAAATTCTTC. As protein: CSVSGPNVKFF.

By its share, this clonotype is medium-sized (0.01 to 0.1%). The chain's CDR3 is CASSHPRADSHEQYF. Written as DNA, the CDR3 is TGTGCCAGCAGCCATCCACGGGCAGATTCCCACGAGCAGTACTTC. This rearrangement joins TRBV5-6 to TRBJ2-7; D is unclear. Trimming shortened V by 4 bases and J by 5 bases, and 19 bases separated the two germline ends. This CDR3 is built from 15 residues. Germline values: CDR1 SGHDT, CDR2 YYEEEE.